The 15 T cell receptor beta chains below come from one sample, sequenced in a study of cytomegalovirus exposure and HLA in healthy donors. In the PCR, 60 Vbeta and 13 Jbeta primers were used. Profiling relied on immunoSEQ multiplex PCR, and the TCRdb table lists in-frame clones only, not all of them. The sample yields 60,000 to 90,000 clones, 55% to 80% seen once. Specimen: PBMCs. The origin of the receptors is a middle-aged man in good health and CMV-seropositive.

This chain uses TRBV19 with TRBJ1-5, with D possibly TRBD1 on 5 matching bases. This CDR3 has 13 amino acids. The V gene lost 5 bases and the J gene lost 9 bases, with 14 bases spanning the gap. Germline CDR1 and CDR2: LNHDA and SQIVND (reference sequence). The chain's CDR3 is CASSPSGIAPQHF. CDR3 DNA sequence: TGTGCCAGTAGTCCCTCAGGGATCGCGCCCCAGCATTTT. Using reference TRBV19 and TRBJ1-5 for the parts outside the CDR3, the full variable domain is DGGITQSPKYLFRKEGQNVTLSCEQNLNHDAMYWYRQDPGQGLRLIYYSQIVNDFQKGDIAEGYSVSREKKESFPLTVTSAQKNPTAFYLCASSPSGIAPQHFGDGTRLSIL.

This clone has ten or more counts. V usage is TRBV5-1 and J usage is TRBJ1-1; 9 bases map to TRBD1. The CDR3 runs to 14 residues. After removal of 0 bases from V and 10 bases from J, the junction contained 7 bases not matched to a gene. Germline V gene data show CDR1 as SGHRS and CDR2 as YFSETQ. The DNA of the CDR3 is TGCGCCAGCAGCTTGGGACAGGGGGGAATTTTAGCTTTCTTT. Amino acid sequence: CASSLGQGGILAFF.

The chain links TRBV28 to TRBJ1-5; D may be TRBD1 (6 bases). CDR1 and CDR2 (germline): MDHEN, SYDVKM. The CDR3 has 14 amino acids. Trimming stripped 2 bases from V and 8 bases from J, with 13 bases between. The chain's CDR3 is CASSLVAGAKPQHF. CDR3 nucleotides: TGTGCCAGCAGTTTAGTTGCAGGGGCCAAGCCCCAGCATTTT. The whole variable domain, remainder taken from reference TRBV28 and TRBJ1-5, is DVKVTQSSRYLVKRTGEKVFLECVQDMDHENMFWYRQDPGLGLRLIYFSYDVKMKEKGDIPEGYSVSREKKERFSLILESASTNQTSMYLCASSLVAGAKPQHFGDGTRLSIL.

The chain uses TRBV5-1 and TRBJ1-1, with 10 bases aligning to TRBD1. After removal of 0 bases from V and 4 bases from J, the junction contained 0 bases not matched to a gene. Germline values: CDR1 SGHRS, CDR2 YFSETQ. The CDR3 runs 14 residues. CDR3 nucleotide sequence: TGCGCCAGCAGCTTGGGACAGGGGGCCACTGAAGCTTTCTTT. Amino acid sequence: CASSLGQGATEAFF.

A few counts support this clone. The CDR3 nucleotides are TGTGCCAGCCTGGGACAGCAAGAGACCCAGTACTTC. It specifies CASLGQQETQYF. J is TRBJ2-5 and V is TRBV28, with 7 bases identical to TRBD1. The CDR3 runs to 12 residues. Unmatched junction bases numbered 2, after V lost 8 bases and J lost 2 bases. Germline CDR1 is MDHEN and CDR2 is SYDVKM. Full variable domain (rest looked up from reference TRBV28 and TRBJ2-5): DVKVTQSSRYLVKRTGEKVFLECVQDMDHENMFWYRQDPGLGLRLIYFSYDVKMKEKGDIPEGYSVSREKKERFSLILESASTNQTSMYLCASLGQQETQYFGPGTRLLVL.

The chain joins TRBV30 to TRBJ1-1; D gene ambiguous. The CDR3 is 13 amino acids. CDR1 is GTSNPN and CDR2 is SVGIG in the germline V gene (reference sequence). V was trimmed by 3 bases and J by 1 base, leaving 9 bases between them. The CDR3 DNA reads TGTGCCTGGAGGCAAAACAGGAACACTGAAGCTTTCTTT. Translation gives CAWRQNRNTEAFF.

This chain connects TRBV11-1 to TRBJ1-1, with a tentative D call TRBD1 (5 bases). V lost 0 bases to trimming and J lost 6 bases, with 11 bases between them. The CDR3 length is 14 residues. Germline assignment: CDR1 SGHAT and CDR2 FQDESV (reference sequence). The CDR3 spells CASSLAGLGAEAFF. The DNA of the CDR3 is TGTGCCAGCAGCTTAGCGGGCCTAGGGGCTGAAGCTTTCTTT.

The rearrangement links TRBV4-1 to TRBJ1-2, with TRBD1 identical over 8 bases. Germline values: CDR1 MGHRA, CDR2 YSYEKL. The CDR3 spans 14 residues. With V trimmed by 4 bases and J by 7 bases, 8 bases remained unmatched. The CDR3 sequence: CASSLRQGAAGYTF. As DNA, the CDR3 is TGCGCCAGCAGCCTTCGGCAGGGGGCAGCTGGCTACACCTTC.

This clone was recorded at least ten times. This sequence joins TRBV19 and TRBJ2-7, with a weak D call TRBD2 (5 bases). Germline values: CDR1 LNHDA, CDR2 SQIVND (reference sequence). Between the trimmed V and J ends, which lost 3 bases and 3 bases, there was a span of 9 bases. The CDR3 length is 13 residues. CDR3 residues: CASSMGEGYEQYF. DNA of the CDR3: TGTGCCAGTAGTATGGGTGAGGGCTACGAGCAGTACTTC. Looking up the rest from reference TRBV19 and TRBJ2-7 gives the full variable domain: DGGITQSPKYLFRKEGQNVTLSCEQNLNHDAMYWYRQDPGQGLRLIYYSQIVNDFQKGDIAEGYSVSREKKESFPLTVTSAQKNPTAFYLCASSMGEGYEQYFGPGTRLTVT.

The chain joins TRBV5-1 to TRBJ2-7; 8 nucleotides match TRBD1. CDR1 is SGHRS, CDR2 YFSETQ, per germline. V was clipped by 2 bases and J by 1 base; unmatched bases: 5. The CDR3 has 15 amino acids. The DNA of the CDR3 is TGCGCCAGCAGCTTTGGACAGGGAGGTTCCTACGAGCAGTACTTC. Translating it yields CASSFGQGGSYEQYF.

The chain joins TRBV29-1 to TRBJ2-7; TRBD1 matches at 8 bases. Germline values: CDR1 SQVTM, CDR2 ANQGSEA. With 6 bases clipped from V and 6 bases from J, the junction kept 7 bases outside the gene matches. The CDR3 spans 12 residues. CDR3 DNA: TGCAGCGTCCTCGGACAGGGCGTCGAGCAGTACTTC. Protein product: CSVLGQGVEQYF.

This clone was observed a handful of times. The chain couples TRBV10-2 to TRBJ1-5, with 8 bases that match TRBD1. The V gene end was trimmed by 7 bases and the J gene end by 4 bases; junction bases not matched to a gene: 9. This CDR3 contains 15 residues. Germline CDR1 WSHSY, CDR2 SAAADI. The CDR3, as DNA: TGCGCCAGCAAACGGGATACAGGGGGGAATCAGCCCCAGCATTTT. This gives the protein CASKRDTGGNQPQHF.

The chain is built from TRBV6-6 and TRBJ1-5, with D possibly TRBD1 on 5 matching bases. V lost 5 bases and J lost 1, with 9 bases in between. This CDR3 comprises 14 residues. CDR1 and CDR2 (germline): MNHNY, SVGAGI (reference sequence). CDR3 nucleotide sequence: TGTGCCAGCAGTGGGAGGGGAAGCAATCAGCCCCAGCATTTT. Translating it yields CASSGRGSNQPQHF.

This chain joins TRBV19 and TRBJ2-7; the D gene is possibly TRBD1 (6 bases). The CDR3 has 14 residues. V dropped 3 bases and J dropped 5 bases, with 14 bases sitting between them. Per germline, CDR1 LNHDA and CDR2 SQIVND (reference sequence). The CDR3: CASSMAQGNNEQYF. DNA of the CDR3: TGTGCCAGTAGTATGGCCCAGGGGAACAACGAGCAGTACTTC.

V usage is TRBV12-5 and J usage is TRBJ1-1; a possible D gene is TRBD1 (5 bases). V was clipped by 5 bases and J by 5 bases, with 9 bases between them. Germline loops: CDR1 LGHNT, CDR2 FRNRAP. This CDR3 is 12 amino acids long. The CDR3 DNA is TGTGCTAGTGGTGCAGGGATTACTGAAGCTTTCTTT. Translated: CASGAGITEAFF.